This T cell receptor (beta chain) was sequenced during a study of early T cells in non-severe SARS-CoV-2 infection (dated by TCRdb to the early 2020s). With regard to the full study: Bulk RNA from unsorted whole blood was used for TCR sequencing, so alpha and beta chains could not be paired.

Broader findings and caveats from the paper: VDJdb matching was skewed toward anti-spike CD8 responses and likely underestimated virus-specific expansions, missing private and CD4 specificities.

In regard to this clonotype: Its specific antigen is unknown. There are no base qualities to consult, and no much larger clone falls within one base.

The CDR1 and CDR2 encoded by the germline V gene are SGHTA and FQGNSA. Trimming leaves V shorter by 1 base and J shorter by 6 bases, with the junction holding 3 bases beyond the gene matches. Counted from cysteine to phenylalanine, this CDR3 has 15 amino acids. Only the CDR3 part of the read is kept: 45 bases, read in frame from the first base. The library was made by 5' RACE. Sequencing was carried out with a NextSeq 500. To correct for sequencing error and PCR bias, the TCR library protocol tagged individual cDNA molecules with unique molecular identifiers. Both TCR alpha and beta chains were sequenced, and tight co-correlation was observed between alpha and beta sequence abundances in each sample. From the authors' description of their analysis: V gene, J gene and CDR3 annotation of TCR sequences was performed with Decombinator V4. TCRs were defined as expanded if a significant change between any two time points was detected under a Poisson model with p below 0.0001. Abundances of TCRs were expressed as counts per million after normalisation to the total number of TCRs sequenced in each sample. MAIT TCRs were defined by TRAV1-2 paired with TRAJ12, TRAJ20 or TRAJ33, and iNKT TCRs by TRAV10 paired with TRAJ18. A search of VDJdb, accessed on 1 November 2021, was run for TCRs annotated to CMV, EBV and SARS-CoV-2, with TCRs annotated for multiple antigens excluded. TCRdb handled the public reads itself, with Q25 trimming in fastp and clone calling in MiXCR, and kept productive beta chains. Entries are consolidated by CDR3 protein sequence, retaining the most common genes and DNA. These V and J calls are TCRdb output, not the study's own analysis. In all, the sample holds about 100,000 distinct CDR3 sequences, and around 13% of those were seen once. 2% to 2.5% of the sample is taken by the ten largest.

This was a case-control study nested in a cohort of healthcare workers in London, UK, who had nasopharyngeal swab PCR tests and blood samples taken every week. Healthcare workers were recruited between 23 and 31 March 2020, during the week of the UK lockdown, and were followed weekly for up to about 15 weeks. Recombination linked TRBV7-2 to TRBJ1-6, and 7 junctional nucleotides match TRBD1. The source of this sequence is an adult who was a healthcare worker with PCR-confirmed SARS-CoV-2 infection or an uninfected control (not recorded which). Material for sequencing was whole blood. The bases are TGTGCCAGCAGCTTAGAAGGGGGCAGTAATTCACCCCTCCACTTT. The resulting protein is CASSLEGGSNSPLHF. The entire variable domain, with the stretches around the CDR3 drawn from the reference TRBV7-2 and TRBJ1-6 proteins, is GAGVSQSPSNKVTEKGKDVELRCDPISGHTALYWYRQSLGQGLEFLIYFQGNSAPDKSGLPSDRFSAERTGGSVSTLTIQRTQQEDSAVYLCASSLEGGSNSPLHFGNGTRLTVT.